This T cell receptor (beta chain) was recorded in a study of regulatory T cells in long-lasting Graves disease. Study outcomes and limitations: Persistent disease preferred TRBV28, TRBJ1-2 and TRBJ2-5.

Time point described: newly diagnosed GD, antithyroid drugs for less than 3 months. Extracted RNA from PBMCs served as the source of the TCR library. It was American Thyroid Association guidelines that determined Graves' disease diagnosis. EDTA tubes received about 10 milliliters of collected peripheral blood. V lost 6 bases and J lost 2; bases outside the gene matches: 6. In germline, CDR1 is DFQATT, CDR2 SNEGSKA (reference sequence). The CDR3 totals 14 residues. Many counts were recorded for this clonotype. Its target is unknown. Sequencing libraries for TCR beta were prepared with iRepertoire HTBI primers and Arm-PCR of CDR3 regions. TCRdb analysed the multiplex PCR reads with MiXCR anew, one entry per CDR3 protein. The sample holds under 300,000 distinct CDR3 sequences, 18% seen once. The data were also submitted as part of a second study, on T cells in Graves' hyperthyroidism and ophthalmopathy.

Source: peripheral blood mononuclear cells (PBMCs), taken at new diagnosis, from a patient treated with antithyroid drugs. This chain connects TRBV20-1 to TRBJ2-7; 11 bases agree with TRBD1. The source is a woman between 25 and 40 years old with Graves disease. CDR3: CSATRTGGPYEQYF. CDR3 bases: TGCAGTGCCACTCGGACAGGGGGCCCCTACGAGCAGTACTTC.